Sequencing of this T cell receptor beta chain was carried out in a study of Graves' ophthalmopathy and Graves' hyperthyroidism (dated by TCRdb to about 2018). With respect to the entire study: Peripheral blood was collected at initial diagnosis, prior to any treatment. The study used signatures of the TCR beta repertoire to tell Graves' ophthalmopathy apart from Graves' hyperthyroidism and to predict which patients would progress to ophthalmopathy. In total, around 140 blood samples were TCR-sequenced: some 43 ophthalmopathy, 75 hyperthyroidism and roughly 17 hyperthyroidism-to-ophthalmopathy patients. To explore V-J signatures distinguishing ophthalmopathy from hyperthyroidism, a discovery set of under 110 patients (fewer than 45 ophthalmopathy, over 55 stable hyperthyroidism) was enrolled. The independent validation cohort included 18 to 20 hyperthyroidism patients plus 17 patients who later progressed from hyperthyroidism to ophthalmopathy. In over 5 hyperthyroidism patients, the T-cell repertoire of thyroid tissue was compared with the T-cell repertoire of blood. Following sampling, methimazole starting at 30 mg daily was administered to hyperthyroidism patients, and high-dose intravenous methylprednisolone was administered to ophthalmopathy patients.

Hyperthyroidism was considered stable if no progression to ophthalmopathy occurred within 18 months of follow-up. Hyperthyroidism patients were newly diagnosed, were aged 18 to 65 years, and had a disease duration under 2 months. Patients with other autoimmune diseases, uncontrolled infections, pregnancy or lactation were excluded. Diagnosis relied on clinical symptoms, serum thyroxine, TRAb, thyroid ultrasound and orbital computed tomography. Using Ficoll-Paque density gradient centrifugation, PBMCs were isolated from 8.5 to 10 ml of fresh peripheral blood. Total RNA was extracted using Trizol reagent, and RNA quality was checked on an Agilent 2100 Bioanalyzer. TCR beta CDR3 regions were amplified from RNA transcripts for repertoire sequencing. The first round of RT-PCR was done with HTBI primers and the Qiagen OneStep RT-PCR kit, and was followed by a second round of multiplex PCR, then size selection and purification. Sequencing of the libraries was carried out on an Illumina HiSeq2000 in paired-end mode with 100 bp reads. From the authors' description of their analysis: SOAPnuke was used to process the reads, throwing out any read that had adapters, had uncalled bases, had a mean Phred below 15, or lacked an exact constant-primer or identifier match. COPE v1.2.5 was used to merge high-quality paired reads. Unique nucleotide sequences were defined as clonotypes and aligned to IMGT TRB V, D and J references using MiTCR v1.1. Analysis was restricted to V-J combinations with a frequency above 0.0001, which covered roughly 99% of repertoires. For each V-J combination, a TCR clonal expansion and chaos score was defined as F50 clonal expansion divided by the chaos observed in the TCRdist matrix. Welch's t-statistics and random forest were used to narrow the features down to about twelve V-J combinations, which were then fed into a naive Bayes classifier. The similarity between thyroid and blood repertoires was quantified using the Morisita-Horn index. TCRdb took the public reads, trimmed them with fastp at Q25, ran MiXCR for clone calling and kept in-frame beta chains. Rows are unified per CDR3 protein, each entry keeping the most common DNA and genes. These V and J calls derive from TCRdb rather than the authors' analysis. The sample table records about 390,000 distinct CDR3 sequences; about a sixth of these occur just once. The ten largest make up 2.4% of the sample.

Overall study outcomes, separate from this receptor: Most of the expanded thyroid clonotypes with a frequency above 0.001 were also detected in blood, and it was suggested that the thyroid immune response may be reflected by blood repertoires. No statistical method was used to set the sample size in advance, and the investigators knew which group each participant was assigned to. In validation, the model predicted ophthalmopathy progression with about 71% sensitivity and about 73% specificity; roughly 12 predicted patients were CT-confirmed with GO in a median of about 6.1 months. Ophthalmopathy was separated from stable hyperthyroidism by the 13-signature model with roughly 90% sensitivity and less than 82% specificity in cross-validation and with 80%/75% in the test set.

As concerns this clonotype: What this receptor recognizes is not known. One base away there is no much larger clone; base qualities are not given.

CDR1 and CDR2, per the germline V gene, are SGHVS and FQNEAQ. The V end gives up 5 bases and the J end 5 bases, leaving 13 bases in the junction not matched to a gene. The CDR3 measures 18 amino acids from cysteine to phenylalanine. Only CDR3 DNA remains: 54 bases, in frame from the first base. This TCR was recovered from an adult woman with stable Graves' hyperthyroidism. Recombination linked TRBV7-8 to TRBJ2-1, and TRBD2 aligns with 12 junction nucleotides. Sample: peripheral blood. This receptor carries the CDR3 CASSPVASGRATHNEQFF. Read as DNA, the sequence is TGTGCCAGCAGCCCCGTCGCTAGCGGGAGGGCCACCCACAATGAGCAGTTCTTC.